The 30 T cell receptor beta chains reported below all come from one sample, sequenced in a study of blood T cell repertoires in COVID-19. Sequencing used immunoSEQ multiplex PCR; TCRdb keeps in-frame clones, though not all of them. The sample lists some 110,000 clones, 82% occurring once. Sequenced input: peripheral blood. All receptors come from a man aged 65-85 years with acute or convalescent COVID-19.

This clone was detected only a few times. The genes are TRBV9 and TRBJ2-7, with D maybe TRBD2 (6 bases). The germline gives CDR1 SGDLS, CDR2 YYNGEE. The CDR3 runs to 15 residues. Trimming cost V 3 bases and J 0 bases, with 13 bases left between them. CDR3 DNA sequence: TGTGCCAGCAGCGCCGGGGAGGCTAGCTCCTACGAGCAGTACTTC. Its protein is CASSAGEASSYEQYF. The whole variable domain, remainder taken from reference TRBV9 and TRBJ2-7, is DSGVTQTPKHLITATGQRVTLRCSPRSGDLSVYWYQQSLDQGLQFLIQYYNGEERAKGNILERFSAQQFPDLHSELNLSSLELGDSALYFCASSAGEASSYEQYFGPGTRLTVT.

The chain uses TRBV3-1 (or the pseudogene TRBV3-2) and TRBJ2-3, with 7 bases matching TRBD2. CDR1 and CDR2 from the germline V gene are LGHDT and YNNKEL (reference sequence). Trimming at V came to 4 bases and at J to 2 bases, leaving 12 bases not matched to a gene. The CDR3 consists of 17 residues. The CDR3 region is CASSRRSGGGNTDTQYF. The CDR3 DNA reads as TGTGCCAGCAGCCGACGAAGTGGGGGGGGAAACACAGATACGCAGTATTTT.

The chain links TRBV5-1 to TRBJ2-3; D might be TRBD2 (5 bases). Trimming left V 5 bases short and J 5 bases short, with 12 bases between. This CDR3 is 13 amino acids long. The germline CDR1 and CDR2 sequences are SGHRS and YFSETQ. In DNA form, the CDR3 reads TGCGCCAGCAGGTATAGCGATAGAGATACGCAGTATTTT. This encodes CASRYSDRDTQYF.

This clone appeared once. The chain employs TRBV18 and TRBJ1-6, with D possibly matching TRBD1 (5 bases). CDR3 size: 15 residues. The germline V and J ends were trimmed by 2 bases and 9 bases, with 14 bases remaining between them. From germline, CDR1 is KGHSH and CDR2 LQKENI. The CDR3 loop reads CASSPVQARGSPLHF. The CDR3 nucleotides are TGTGCCAGCTCACCAGTACAGGCAAGAGGTTCACCCCTCCACTTT.

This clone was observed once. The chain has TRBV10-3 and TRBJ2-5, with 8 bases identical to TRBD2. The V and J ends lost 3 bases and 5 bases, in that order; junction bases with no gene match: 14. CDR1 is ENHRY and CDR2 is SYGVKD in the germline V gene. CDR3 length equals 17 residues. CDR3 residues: CAISDFGTRVMGETQYF. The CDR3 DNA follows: TGTGCCATCAGTGATTTCGGGACTAGGGTGATGGGGGAGACCCAGTACTTC.

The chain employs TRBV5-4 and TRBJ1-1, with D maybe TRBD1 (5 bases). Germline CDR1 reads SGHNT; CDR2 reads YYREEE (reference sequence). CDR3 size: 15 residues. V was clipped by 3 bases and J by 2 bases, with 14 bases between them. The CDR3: CASSSRRGDNTEAFF. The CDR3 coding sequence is TGTGCCAGCAGCTCCCGACGGGGGGATAACACTGAAGCTTTCTTT.

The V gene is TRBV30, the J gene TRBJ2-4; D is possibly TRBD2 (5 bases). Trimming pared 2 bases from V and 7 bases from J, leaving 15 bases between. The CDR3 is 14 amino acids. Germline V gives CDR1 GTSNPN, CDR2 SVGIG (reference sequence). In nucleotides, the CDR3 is TGTGCCTGGAGTCCGGGCCCGGTAGCGAACATTCAGTACTTC. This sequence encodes CAWSPGPVANIQYF.

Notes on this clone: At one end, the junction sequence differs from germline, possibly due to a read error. CDR3 residues: CASSLDSLAKNIQYF. CDR3 bases: TGCGCCAGCAGTTTGGACTCCTTAGCCAAAAACATTCAGTACTTC. This rearrangement joins TRBV5-1 to TRBJ2-4; TRBD2 is a possible D gene (5 bases). The germline CDR1 and CDR2 sequences are SGHRS and YFSETQ. CDR3 length: 15 residues. The entire variable domain, with the rest obtained from reference TRBV5-1 and TRBJ2-4, is as follows: KAGVTQTPRYLIKTRGQQVTLSCSPISGHRSVSWYQQTPGQGLQFLFEYFSETQRNKGNFPGRFSGRQFSNSRSEMNVSTLELGDSALYLCASSLDSLAKNIQYFGAGTRLSVL.

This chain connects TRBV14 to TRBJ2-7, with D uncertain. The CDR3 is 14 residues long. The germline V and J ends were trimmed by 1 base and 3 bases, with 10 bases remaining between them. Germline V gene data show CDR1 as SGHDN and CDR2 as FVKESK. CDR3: CASSQGLRNYEQYF. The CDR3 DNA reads TGTGCCAGCAGCCAAGGACTGAGGAACTACGAGCAGTACTTC.

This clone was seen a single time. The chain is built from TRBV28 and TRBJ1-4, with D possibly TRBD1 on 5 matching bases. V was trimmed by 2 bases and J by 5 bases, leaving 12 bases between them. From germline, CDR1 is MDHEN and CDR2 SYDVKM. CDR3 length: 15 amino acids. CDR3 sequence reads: CASSLLDRPNEKLFF. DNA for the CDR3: TGTGCCAGCAGTTTACTCGACAGACCGAATGAAAAACTGTTTTTT.

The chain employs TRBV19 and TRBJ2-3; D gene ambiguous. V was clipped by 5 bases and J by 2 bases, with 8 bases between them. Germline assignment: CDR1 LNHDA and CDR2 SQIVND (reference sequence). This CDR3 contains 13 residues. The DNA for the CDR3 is TGTGCCAGTAGTCAAACAGCCACAGATACGCAGTATTTT. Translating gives CASSQTATDTQYF.

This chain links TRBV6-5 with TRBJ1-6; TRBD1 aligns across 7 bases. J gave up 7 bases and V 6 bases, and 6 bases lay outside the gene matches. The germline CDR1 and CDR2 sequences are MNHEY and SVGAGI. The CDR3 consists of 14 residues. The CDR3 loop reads CASSVGQTNSPLHF. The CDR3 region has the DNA TGTGCCAGCAGCGTGGGACAGACAAATTCACCCCTCCACTTT.

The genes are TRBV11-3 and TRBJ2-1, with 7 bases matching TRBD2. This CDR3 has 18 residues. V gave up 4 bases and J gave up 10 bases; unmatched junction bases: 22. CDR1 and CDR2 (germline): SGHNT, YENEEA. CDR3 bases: TGTGCCAGCAGCTCGACGGCTCAGCGCAACTCCGGGGGAGGGGAGCAGTTCTTC. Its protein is CASSSTAQRNSGGGEQFF.

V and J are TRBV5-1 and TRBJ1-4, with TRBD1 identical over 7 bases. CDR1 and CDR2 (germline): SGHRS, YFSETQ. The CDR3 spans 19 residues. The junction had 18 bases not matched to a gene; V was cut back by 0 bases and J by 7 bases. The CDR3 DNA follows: TGCGCCAGCAGCTTGGACAGGGGACGTACGGATCCAGGACGTGAAAAACTGTTTTTT. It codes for CASSLDRGRTDPGREKLFF.

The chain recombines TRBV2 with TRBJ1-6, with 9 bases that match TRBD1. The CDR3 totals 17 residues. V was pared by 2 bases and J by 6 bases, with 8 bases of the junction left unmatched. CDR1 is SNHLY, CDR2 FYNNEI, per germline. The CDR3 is CASSEIRSDRGNSPLHF. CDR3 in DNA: TGTGCCAGCAGTGAAATTCGGTCGGACAGGGGTAATTCACCCCTCCACTTT.

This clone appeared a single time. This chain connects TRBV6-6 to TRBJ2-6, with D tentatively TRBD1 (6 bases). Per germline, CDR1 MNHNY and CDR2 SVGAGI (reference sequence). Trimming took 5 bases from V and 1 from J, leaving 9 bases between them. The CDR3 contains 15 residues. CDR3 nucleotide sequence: TGTGCCAGCAGTGACACAGGGTCTGGGGCCAACGTCCTGACTTTC. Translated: CASSDTGSGANVLTF.

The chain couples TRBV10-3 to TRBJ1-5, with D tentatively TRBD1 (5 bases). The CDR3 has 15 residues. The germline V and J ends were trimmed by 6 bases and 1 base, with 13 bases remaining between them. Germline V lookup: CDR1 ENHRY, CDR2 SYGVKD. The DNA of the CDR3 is TGTGCCATCAGAGGGGACGGGAGGAGCAATCAGCCCCAGCATTTT. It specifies CAIRGDGRSNQPQHF.

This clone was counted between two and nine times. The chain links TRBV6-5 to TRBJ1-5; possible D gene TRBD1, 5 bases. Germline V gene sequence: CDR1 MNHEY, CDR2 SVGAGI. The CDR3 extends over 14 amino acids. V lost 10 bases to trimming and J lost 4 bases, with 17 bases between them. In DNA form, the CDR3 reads TGTGCCACCACCAAGGCAGGGTTAAATCAGCCCCAGCATTTT. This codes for CATTKAGLNQPQHF.

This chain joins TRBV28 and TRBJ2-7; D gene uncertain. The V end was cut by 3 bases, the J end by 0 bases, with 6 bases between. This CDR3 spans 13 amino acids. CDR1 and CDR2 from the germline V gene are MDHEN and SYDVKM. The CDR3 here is CASSFGSSYEQYF. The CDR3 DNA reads TGTGCCAGCAGTTTTGGTAGCTCCTACGAGCAGTACTTC. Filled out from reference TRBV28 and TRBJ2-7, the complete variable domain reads DVKVTQSSRYLVKRTGEKVFLECVQDMDHENMFWYRQDPGLGLRLIYFSYDVKMKEKGDIPEGYSVSREKKERFSLILESASTNQTSMYLCASSFGSSYEQYFGPGTRLTVT.

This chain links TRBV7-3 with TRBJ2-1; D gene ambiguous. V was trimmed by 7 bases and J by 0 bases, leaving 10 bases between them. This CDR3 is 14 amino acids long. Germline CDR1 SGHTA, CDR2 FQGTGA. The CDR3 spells CASKEQSSYNEQFF. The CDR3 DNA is TGTGCCAGCAAGGAGCAAAGCTCCTACAATGAGCAGTTCTTC.

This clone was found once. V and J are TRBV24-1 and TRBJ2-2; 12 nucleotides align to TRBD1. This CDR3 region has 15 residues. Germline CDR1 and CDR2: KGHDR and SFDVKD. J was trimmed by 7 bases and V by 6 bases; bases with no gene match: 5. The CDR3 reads CATSPGQGAVGELFF. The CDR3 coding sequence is TGTGCCACCAGTCCGGGACAGGGGGCGGTCGGGGAGCTGTTTTTT.

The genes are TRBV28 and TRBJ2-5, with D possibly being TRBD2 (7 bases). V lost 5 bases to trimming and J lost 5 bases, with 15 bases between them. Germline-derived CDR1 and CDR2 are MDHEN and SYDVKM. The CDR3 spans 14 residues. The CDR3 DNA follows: TGTGCCAGCAGTGATACTAGGGGGGGGGAGACCCAGTACTTC. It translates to CASSDTRGGETQYF.

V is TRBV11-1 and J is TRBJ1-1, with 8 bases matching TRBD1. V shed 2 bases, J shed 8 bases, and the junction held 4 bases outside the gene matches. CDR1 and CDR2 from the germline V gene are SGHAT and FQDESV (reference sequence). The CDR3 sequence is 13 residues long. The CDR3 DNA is TGTGCCAGCAGCTTACAGGGGGCTGCGGAAGCTTTCTTT. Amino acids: CASSLQGAAEAFF.

CDR3 bases: TGTGCCAGCAGCCGGACAGGGGTCGTTCCTTACAATGAGCAGTTCTTC. Amino acids: CASSRTGVVPYNEQFF. The rearrangement links TRBV14 to TRBJ2-1, with 9 bases fitting TRBD1. The CDR3 covers 16 residues. Trimming took 4 bases from V and 4 from J; bases not matched to a gene: 8. Germline values: CDR1 SGHDN, CDR2 FVKESK.

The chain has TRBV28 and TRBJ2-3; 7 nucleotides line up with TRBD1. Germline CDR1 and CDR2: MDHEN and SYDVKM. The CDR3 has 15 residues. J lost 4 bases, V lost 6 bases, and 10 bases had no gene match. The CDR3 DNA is TGTGCCAGCAGAAAAATGGGACAGAGGCCAGATACGCAGTATTTT. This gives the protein CASRKMGQRPDTQYF.

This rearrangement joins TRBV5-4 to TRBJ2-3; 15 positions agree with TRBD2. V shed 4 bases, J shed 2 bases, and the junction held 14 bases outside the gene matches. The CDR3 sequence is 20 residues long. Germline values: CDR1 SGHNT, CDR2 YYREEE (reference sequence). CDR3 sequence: CASSSGGLAGGLRITDTQYF. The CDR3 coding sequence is TGTGCCAGCAGCAGTGGAGGACTAGCGGGGGGGCTTCGTATCACAGATACGCAGTATTTT.

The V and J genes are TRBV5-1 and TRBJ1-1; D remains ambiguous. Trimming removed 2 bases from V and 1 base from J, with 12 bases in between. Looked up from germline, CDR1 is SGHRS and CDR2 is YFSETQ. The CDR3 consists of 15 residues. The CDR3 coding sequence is TGCGCCAGCAGCTTCACTTTTGTCGGGAACACTGAAGCTTTCTTT. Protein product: CASSFTFVGNTEAFF.

CDR3 sequence: CASSRAGSNQPQHF. CDR3 bases: TGTGCCAGCAGCAGGGCGGGGAGCAATCAGCCCCAGCATTTT. The V gene is TRBV25-1, the J gene TRBJ1-5; TRBD1 might be the D (5 bases). CDR1 and CDR2 from the germline V gene are MGHDK and SYGVNS. The CDR3 contains 14 residues. Trimming removed 6 bases at V and 1 base at J, with 10 bases between.

For the CDR3, the DNA is TGTGCCTGGAGTCCCGGGACAGGGCTTACCGGGGAGCTGTTTTTT. Residues: CAWSPGTGLTGELFF. The rearrangement uses TRBV30 and TRBJ2-2; TRBD1 matches 9 bases. CDR1 and CDR2 from the germline V gene are GTSNPN and SVGIG (reference sequence). J was trimmed by 5 bases and V by 2 bases; bases with no gene match: 6. This CDR3 has 15 residues.

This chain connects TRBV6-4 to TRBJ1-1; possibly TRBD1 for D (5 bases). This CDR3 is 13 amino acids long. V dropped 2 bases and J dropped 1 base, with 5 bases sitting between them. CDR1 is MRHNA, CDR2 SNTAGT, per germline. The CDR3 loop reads CASSDQGNTEAFF. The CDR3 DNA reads TGTGCCAGCAGTGACCAGGGGAACACTGAAGCTTTCTTT.